These T cell receptor beta chains were read from a single sample in a study of T cell changes during pregnancy in multiple sclerosis. Assay used: immunoSEQ multiplex PCR; TCRdb lists only in-frame clones, some missing. The sample lists tens of thousands of clones, just under 95% seen once, with under 0.85% in the top ten. The sample here was peripheral blood, taken in the third trimester of pregnancy. Receptors were obtained from a female donor with multiple sclerosis, enrolled in a pregnancy study. Each CDR3 is given with its conserved first and last residue. A D gene is named only where the DNA matches it firmly. Rows give clone size only sometimes, using once, few, many, or a class for an expanded clone.

J gene | V gene | clone size | D gene | CDR3 length | CDR3 protein | CDR3 DNA
TRBJ2-5 | TRBV27 | . | . | 14 | CASSLSTSEETQYF | TGTGCCAGCAGTTTATCCACTAGTGAAGAGACCCAGTACTTC
TRBJ2-3 | TRBV28 | few | . | 15 | CASSYPLGITDTQYF | TGTGCCAGCAGTTACCCACTAGGGATCACAGATACGCAGTATTTT
TRBJ1-4 | TRBV27 | . | . | 14 | CASSLRSGWEKLFF | TGTGCCAGCAGTTTAAGGTCGGGGTGGGAAAAACTGTTTTTT
TRBJ1-4 | TRBV7-8 | . | . | 15 | CASSTRTDWAEKLFF | TGTGCCAGCAGCACCCGGACAGATTGGGCTGAAAAACTGTTTTTT
TRBJ1-1 | TRBV6-5 | . | . | 16 | CASSYSRFGTATEAFF | TGTGCCAGCAGTTACTCGAGATTCGGGACTGCCACTGAAGCTTTCTTT
TRBJ1-3 | TRBV28 | . | . | 14 | CASSAYREGNTIYF | TGTGCCAGCAGTGCCTACAGGGAAGGAAACACCATATATTTT
TRBJ2-7 | TRBV28 | . | . | 14 | CASSLAEKAYEQYF | TGTGCCAGCAGTTTAGCGGAGAAAGCCTACGAGCAGTACTTC
TRBJ1-2 | TRBV19 | . | . | 11 | CASSEGDGYTF | TGTGCCAGTAGCGAGGGAGACGGCTACACCTTC
TRBJ2-5 | TRBV4-1 | . | TRBD2 | 17 | CASSQQGLAGLQETQYF | TGCGCCAGCAGCCAGCAGGGACTAGCGGGTCTCCAAGAGACCCAGTACTTC
TRBJ1-5 | TRBV28 | . | . | 14 | CASSLTGTNQPQHF | TGTGCCAGCAGTTTAACAGGGACCAATCAGCCCCAGCATTTT
TRBJ1-4 | TRBV19 | . | . | 14 | CASTTETVNEKLFF | TGTGCCAGTACGACCGAGACAGTCAATGAAAAACTGTTTTTT
TRBJ2-7 | TRBV27 | . | TRBD1 | 14 | CASSDRVNVYEQYF | TGTGCCAGCAGTGACAGGGTAAATGTCTACGAGCAGTACTTC
TRBJ1-1 | TRBV5-5 | . | . | 14 | CASSLWGGNTEAFF | TGTGCCAGCAGCTTATGGGGGGGAAACACTGAAGCTTTCTTT
TRBJ2-1 | TRBV23-1 | . | TRBD1 | 16 | CASSPTVGTGGHEQFF | TGCGCCAGCAGTCCCACCGTCGGGACAGGGGGCCATGAGCAGTTCTTC
TRBJ2-7 | TRBV4-1 | . | . | 14 | CASSYRAESYEQYF | TGCGCCAGCAGCTACAGGGCCGAATCCTACGAGCAGTACTTC
TRBJ2-1 | TRBV21-1 | once | . | 20 | CASSKVSRTSGRAISNEQFF | TGTGCCAGCAGCAAAGTGTCTAGGACTAGCGGGAGGGCAATAAGCAATGAGCAGTTCTTC
TRBJ2-1 | TRBV10-2 | . | . | 13 | CASSRDSYNEQFF | TGCGCCAGCAGCCGAGACAGTTACAATGAGCAGTTCTTC
TRBJ1-2 | TRBV5-1 | . | . | 13 | CASSRGANYGYTF | TGCGCCAGCAGCCGGGGAGCTAACTATGGCTACACCTTC
TRBJ2-3 | TRBV2 | once | TRBD2 | 17 | CASSEARASGYTDTQYF | TGTGCCAGCAGTGAAGCGCGCGCTAGCGGTTACACAGATACGCAGTATTTT
TRBJ2-1 | TRBV27 | . | TRBD2 | 15 | CASRLAGGYRNEQFF | TGTGCCAGCAGACTAGCGGGAGGGTATCGGAATGAGCAGTTCTTC
TRBJ1-2 | TRBV11-2 | . | TRBD1 | 16 | CASSRVRGQSPYGYTF | TGTGCCAGCAGCCGTGTTAGGGGACAGTCTCCCTATGGCTACACCTTC
TRBJ2-5 | TRBV5-6 | . | . | 15 | CASSLAAEQQETQYF | TGTGCCAGCAGCTTGGCCGCGGAGCAGCAAGAGACCCAGTACTTC
TRBJ2-1 | TRBV28 | . | . | 16 | CAISSRGWGSYNEQFF | TGTGCCATCAGCTCGCGGGGTTGGGGCTCCTACAATGAGCAGTTCTTC
TRBJ2-7 | TRBV10-3 | . | . | 11 | CAISNRSEQYF | TGTGCCATCTCGAACCGGTCCGAGCAGTACTTC